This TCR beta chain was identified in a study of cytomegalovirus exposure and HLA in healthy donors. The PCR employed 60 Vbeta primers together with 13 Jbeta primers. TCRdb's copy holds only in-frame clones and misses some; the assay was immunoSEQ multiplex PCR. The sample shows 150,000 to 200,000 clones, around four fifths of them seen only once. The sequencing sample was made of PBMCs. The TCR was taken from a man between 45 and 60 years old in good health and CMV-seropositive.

This CDR3 reads CASSSEQGNRQFF. Here the CDR3 DNA reads TGTGCCAGCAGTTCCGAACAGGGGAATCGTCAGTTCTTC. V usage is TRBV27 and J usage is TRBJ2-1; 7 nucleotides agree with TRBD1. V was pared by 4 bases and J by 13 bases, with 10 bases of the junction left unmatched. This CDR3 is 13 amino acids long. The V gene's germline CDR1 is MNHEY and CDR2 SMNVEV (reference sequence).